This T cell receptor beta chain stems from a study of identical twins. TCRdb recomputed calls from the 5' RACE reads with MiXCR, one row per CDR3 protein. Found here are about 340,000 distinct CDR3 sequences, approximately 13% of them singletons; the top ten hold 7.2%. Study-wide findings and caveats: Twin pairs had excess sharing that was weaker in beta out-of-frame sequences. Researchers reported excess low generation probability among twin-shared out-of-frame alpha sequences.

This clonotype came up a few times. The antigen is not known. The length of the CDR3 is 13 residues. Trimming took off 6 bases at V and 2 bases at J, with 9 bases between the two ends. Germline V gene sequence: CDR1 PRHDT, CDR2 FYEKMQ (reference sequence). These sequences were also reported in another study, on yellow fever vaccine responses in identical twins.

This sequence was found in a woman between 18 and 29 years old in good health. Sequenced sample: CD8+ T cells sorted from blood. The chain recombines TRBV13 with TRBJ2-3; unclear D gene. The CDR3 region is CASRGRLTDTQYF. DNA for the CDR3: TGTGCCAGCAGGGGCAGACTCACAGATACGCAGTATTTT.